This T cell receptor beta chain emerged from a study of response to subunit inactivated influenza vaccine. Broader study findings: The authors suggested that few new T cells are recruited per seasonal influenza vaccination.

On this clonotype itself: Its antigen is as yet unknown.

TCRdb analysed the RT-PCR reads with MiXCR anew, one entry per CDR3 protein. Seen here are roughly 500,000 distinct CDR3 sequences, 25% observed once, and the top ten hold 1.9%. CDR1 is LGHNA and CDR2 is YSLEER in the germline V gene. CDR3 length equals 15 residues. V shed 1 base and J shed 5 bases, with 15 bases lying between them. The sequence was obtained from a man aged 45 to 65 who received an inactivated influenza vaccine. The chain uses TRBV4-3 and TRBJ2-7, with D perhaps matching TRBD1 (6 bases). This material consisted of CD4+ T cells sorted from PBMCs, taken roughly 5 days after vaccination. The CDR3 sequence is CASSQVLTGKNEQYF. The CDR3 DNA reads as TGCGCCAGCAGCCAAGTCCTTACAGGGAAGAACGAGCAGTACTTC.